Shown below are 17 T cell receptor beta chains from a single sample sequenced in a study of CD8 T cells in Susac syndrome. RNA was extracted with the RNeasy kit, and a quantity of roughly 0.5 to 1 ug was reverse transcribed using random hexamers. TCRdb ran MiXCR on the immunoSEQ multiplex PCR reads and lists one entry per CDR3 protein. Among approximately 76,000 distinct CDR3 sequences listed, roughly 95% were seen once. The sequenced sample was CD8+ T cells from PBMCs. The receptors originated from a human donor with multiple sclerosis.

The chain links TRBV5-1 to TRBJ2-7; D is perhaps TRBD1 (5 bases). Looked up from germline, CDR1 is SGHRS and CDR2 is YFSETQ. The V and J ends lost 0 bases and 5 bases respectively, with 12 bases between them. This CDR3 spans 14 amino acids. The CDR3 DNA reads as TGCGCCAGCAGCTTGGGAGGCCAGGGCAACGAGCAGTACTTC. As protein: CASSLGGQGNEQYF. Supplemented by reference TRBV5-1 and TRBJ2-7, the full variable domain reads KAGVTQTPRYLIKTRGQQVTLSCSPISGHRSVSWYQQTPGQGLQFLFEYFSETQRNKGNFPGRFSGRQFSNSRSEMNVSTLELGDSALYLCASSLGGQGNEQYFGPGTRLTVT.

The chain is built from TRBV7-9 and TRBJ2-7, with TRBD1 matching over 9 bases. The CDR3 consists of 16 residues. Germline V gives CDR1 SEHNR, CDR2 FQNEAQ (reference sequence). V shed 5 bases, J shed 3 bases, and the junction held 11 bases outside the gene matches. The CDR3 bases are TGTGCCAGCAGCCTTGAGGGGGACAGGGATGGCTACGAGCAGTACTTC. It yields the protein CASSLEGDRDGYEQYF.

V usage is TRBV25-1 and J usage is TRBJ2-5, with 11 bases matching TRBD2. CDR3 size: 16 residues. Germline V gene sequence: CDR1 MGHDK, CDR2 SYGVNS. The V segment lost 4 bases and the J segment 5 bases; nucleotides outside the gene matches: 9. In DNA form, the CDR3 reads TGTGCCAGCAGTGGCCTTAGCGGGAGGGCCAGGGAGACCCAGTACTTC. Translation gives CASSGLSGRARETQYF.

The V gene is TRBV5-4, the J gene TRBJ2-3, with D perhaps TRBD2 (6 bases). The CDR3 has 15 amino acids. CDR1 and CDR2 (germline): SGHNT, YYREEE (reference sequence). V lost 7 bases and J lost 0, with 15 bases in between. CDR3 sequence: CASGFSGGSTDTQYF. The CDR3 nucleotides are TGTGCCAGCGGATTTAGCGGAGGAAGCACAGATACGCAGTATTTT.

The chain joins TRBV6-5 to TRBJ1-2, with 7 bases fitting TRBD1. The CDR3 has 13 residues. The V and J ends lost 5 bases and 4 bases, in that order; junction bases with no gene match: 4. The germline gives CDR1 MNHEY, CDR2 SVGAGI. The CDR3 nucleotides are TGTGCCAGCAGTCCAGGGGGTAGCTATGGCTACACCTTC. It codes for CASSPGGSYGYTF.

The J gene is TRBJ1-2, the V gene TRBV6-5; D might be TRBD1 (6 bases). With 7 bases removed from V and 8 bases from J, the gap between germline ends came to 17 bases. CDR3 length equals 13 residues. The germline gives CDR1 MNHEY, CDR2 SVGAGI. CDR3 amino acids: CASTRGGRTGYTF. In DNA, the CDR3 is TGTGCCAGCACCCGCGGGGGCAGGACCGGCTACACCTTC.

Here the CDR3 reads CSAHGGATYTEAFF. CDR3 in DNA: TGCAGCGCCCACGGGGGCGCGACCTACACTGAAGCTTTCTTT. The V and J genes are TRBV29-1 and TRBJ1-1, with D perhaps TRBD1 (6 bases). This CDR3 has 14 residues. V shed 7 bases and J shed 3 bases, with 18 bases lying between them. Germline CDR1 reads SQVTM; CDR2 reads ANQGSEA.

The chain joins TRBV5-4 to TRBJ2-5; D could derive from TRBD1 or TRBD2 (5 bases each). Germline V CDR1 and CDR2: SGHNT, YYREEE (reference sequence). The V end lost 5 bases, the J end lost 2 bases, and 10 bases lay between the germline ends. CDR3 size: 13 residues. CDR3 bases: TGTGCCAGCAGACAGGAGGATCAAGAGACCCAGTACTTC. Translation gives CASRQEDQETQYF.

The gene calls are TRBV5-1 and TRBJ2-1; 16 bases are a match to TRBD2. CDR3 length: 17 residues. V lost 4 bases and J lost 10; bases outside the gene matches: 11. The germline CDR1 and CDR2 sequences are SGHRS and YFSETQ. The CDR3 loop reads CASSINTGTSGRGEQFF. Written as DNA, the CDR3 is TGCGCCAGCAGCATAAATACCGGGACTAGCGGGAGGGGGGAGCAGTTCTTC.

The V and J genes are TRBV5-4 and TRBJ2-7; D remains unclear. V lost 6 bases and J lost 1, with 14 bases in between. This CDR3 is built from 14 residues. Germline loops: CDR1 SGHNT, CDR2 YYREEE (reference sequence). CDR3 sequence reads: CASTFDGGSYEQYF. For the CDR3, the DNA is TGTGCCAGCACCTTTGACGGCGGATCCTACGAGCAGTACTTC.

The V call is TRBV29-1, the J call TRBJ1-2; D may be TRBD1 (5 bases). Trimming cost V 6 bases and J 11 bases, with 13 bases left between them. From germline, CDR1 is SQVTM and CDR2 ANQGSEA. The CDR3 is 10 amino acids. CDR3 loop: CSVYQGFYTF. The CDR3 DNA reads TGCAGCGTATATCAGGGTTTTTACACCTTC.

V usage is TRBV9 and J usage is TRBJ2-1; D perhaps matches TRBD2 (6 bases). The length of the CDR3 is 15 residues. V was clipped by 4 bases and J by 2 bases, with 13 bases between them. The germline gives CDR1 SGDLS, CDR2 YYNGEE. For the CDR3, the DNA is TGTGCCAGCAGCCTCTCCGGCGGGGCCTACAATGAGCAGTTCTTC. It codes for CASSLSGGAYNEQFF.

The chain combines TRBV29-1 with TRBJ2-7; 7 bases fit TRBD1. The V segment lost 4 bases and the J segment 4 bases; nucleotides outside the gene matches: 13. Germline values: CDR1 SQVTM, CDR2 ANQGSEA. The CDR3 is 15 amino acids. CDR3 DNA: TGCAGCGTTGCCCCAAGGGGTCGGGGACAGTACGAGCAGTACTTC. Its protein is CSVAPRGRGQYEQYF.

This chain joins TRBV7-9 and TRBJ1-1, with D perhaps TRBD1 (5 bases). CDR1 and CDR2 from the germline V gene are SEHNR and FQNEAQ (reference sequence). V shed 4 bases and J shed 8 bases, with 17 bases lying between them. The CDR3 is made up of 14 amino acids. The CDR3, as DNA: TGTGCCAGCAGCTCCAAGACCGGGGCGAAAGAAGCTTTCTTT. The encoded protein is CASSSKTGAKEAFF. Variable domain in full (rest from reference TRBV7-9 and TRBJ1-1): DTGVSQNPRHKITKRGQNVTFRCDPISEHNRLYWYRQTLGQGPEFLTYFQNEAQLEKSRLLSDRFSAERPKGSFSTLEIQRTEQGDSAMYLCASSSKTGAKEAFFGQGTRLTVV.

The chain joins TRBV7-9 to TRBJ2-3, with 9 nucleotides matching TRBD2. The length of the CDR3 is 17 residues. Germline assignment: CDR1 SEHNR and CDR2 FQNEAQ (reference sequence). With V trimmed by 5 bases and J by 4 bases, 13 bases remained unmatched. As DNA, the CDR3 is TGTGCCAGCAGCCTGACCGGAATAGCGGGAGAGGCAGATACGCAGTATTTT. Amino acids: CASSLTGIAGEADTQYF.

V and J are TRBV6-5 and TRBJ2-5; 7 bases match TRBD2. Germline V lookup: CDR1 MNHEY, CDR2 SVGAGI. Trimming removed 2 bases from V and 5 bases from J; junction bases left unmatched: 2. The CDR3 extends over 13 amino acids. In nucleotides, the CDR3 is TGTGCCAGCAGTTACAGGGGAGGGGAGACCCAGTACTTC. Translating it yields CASSYRGGETQYF.

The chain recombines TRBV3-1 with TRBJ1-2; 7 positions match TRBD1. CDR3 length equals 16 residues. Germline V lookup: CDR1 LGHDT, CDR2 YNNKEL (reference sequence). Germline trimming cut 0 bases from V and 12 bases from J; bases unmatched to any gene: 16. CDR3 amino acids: CASSQEAGGRAVRNTF. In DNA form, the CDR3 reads TGTGCCAGCAGCCAAGAGGCAGGGGGACGGGCGGTTCGGAACACCTTC.